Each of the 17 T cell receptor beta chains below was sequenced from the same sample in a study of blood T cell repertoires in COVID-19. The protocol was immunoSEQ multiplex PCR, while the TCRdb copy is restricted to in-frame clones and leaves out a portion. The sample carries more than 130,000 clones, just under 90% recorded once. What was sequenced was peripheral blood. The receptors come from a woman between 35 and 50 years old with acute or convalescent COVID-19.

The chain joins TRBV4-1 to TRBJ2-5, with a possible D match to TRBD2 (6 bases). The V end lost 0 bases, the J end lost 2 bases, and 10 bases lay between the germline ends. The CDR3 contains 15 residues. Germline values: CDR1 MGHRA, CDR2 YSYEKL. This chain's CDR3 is CASSQEGLAQETQYF. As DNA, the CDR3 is TGCGCCAGCAGCCAAGAAGGGCTAGCGCAAGAGACCCAGTACTTC.

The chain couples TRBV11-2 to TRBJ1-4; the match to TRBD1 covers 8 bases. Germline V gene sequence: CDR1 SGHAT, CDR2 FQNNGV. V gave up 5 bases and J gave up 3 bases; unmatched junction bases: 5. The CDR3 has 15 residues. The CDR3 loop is CASSAQGAANEKLFF. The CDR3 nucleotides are TGTGCCAGCAGCGCCCAGGGGGCGGCTAATGAAAAACTGTTTTTT.

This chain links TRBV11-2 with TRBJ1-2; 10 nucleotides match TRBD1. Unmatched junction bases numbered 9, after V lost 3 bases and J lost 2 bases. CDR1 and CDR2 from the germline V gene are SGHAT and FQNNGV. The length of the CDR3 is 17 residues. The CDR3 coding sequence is TGTGCCAGCAGCTTTAGAGCCGGGGGACAGGGGAACTATGGCTACACCTTC. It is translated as CASSFRAGGQGNYGYTF.

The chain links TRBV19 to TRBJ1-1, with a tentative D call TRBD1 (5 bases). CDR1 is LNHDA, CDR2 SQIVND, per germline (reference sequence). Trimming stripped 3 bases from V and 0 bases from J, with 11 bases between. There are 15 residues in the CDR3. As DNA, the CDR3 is TGTGCCAGTAGTATGCTCGGGGGACTGAACACTGAAGCTTTCTTT. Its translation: CASSMLGGLNTEAFF.

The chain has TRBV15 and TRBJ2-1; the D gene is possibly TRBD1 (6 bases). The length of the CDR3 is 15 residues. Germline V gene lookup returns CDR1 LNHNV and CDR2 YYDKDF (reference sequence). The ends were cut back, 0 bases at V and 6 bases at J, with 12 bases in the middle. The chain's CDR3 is CATSRDLGAGNEQFF. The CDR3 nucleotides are TGTGCCACCAGCAGAGATTTGGGGGCGGGCAATGAGCAGTTCTTC.

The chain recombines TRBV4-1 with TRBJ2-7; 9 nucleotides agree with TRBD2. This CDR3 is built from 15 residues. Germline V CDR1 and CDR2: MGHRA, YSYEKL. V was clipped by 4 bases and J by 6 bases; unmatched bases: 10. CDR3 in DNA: TGCGCCAGCAGCCCGGGACTAGCAAAGTTCGGCGAGCAGTACTTC. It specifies CASSPGLAKFGEQYF.

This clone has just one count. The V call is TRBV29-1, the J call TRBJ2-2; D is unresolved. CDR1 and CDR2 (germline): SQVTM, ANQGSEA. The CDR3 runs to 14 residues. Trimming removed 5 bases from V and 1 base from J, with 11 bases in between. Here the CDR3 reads CSVTPGLNTGELFF. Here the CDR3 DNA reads TGCAGCGTTACTCCAGGCCTGAACACCGGGGAGCTGTTTTTT.

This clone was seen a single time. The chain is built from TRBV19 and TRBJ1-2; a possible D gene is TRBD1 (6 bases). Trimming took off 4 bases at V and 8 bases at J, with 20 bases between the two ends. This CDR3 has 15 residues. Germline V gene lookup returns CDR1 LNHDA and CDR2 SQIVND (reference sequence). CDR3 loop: CASSTPGQTPLGYTF. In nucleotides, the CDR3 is TGTGCCAGTAGTACCCCTGGACAGACCCCCCTGGGCTACACCTTC. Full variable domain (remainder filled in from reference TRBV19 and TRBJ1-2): DGGITQSPKYLFRKEGQNVTLSCEQNLNHDAMYWYRQDPGQGLRLIYYSQIVNDFQKGDIAEGYSVSREKKESFPLTVTSAQKNPTAFYLCASSTPGQTPLGYTFGSGTRLTVV.

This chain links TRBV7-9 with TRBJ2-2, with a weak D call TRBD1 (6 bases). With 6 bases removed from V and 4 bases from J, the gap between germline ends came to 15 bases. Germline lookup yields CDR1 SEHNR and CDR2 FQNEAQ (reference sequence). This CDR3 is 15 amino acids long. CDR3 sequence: CASRPQGTVTGELFF. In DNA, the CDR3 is TGTGCCAGCAGGCCACAGGGTACGGTCACCGGGGAGCTGTTTTTT.

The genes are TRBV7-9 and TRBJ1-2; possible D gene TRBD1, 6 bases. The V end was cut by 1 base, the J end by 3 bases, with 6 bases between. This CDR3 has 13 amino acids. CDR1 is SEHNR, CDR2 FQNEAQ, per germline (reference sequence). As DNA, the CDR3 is TGTGCCAGCAGCTTAGGGACAGACTATGGCTACACCTTC. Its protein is CASSLGTDYGYTF.

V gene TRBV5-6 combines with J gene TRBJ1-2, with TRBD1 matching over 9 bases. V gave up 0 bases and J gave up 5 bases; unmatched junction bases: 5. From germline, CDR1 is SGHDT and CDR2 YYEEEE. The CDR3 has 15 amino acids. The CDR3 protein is CASSLGTGGSYGYTF. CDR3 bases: TGTGCCAGCAGCTTGGGAACAGGGGGCAGTTATGGCTACACCTTC.

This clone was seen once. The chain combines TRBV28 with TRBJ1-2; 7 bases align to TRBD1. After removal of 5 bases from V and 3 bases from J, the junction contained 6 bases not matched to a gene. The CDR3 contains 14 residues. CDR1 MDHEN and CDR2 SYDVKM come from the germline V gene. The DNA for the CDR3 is TGTGCCAGCAGTACCACAGGGGAACACTATGGCTACACCTTC. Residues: CASSTTGEHYGYTF.

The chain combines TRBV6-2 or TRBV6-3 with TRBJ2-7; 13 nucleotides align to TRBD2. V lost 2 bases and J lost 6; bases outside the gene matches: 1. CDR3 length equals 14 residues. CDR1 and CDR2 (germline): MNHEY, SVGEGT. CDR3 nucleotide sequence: TGTGCCAGCAGTTACGGACTAGCGGGAGTCGAGCAGTACTTC. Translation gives CASSYGLAGVEQYF.

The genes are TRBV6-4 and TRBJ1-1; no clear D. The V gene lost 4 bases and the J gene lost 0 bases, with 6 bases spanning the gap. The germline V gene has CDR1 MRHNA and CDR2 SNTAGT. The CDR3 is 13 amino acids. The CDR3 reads CASSVSVNTEAFF. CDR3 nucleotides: TGTGCCAGCAGTGTTTCGGTGAACACTGAAGCTTTCTTT.

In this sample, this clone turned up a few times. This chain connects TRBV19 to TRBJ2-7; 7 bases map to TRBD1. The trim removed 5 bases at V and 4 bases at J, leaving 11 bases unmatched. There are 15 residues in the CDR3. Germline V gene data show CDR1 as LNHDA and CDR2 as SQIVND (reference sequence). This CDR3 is CASSDPDRALYEQYF. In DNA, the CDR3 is TGTGCCAGTAGTGACCCTGACAGGGCTCTATACGAGCAGTACTTC. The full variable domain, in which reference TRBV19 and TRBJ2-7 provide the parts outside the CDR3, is DGGITQSPKYLFRKEGQNVTLSCEQNLNHDAMYWYRQDPGQGLRLIYYSQIVNDFQKGDIAEGYSVSREKKESFPLTVTSAQKNPTAFYLCASSDPDRALYEQYFGPGTRLTVT.

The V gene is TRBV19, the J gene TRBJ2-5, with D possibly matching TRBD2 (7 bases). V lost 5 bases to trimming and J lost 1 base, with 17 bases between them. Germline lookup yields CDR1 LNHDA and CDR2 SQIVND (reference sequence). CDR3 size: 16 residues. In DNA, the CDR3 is TGTGCCAGTAGTCTGGGCGGGGGAGGGGGCCAAGAGACCCAGTACTTC. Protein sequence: CASSLGGGGGQETQYF.

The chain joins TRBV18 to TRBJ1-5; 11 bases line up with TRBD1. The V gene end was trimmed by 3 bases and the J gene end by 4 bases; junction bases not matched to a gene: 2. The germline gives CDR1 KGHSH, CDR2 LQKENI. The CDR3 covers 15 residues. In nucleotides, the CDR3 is TGTGCCAGCTCACCTGGACAGGGGGCGAATCAGCCCCAGCATTTT. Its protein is CASSPGQGANQPQHF. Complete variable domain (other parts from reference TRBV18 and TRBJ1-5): NAGVMQNPRHLVRRRGQEARLRCSPMKGHSHVYWYRQLPEEGLKFMVYLQKENIIDESGMPKERFSAEFPKEGPSILRIQQVVRGDSAAYFCASSPGQGANQPQHFGDGTRLSIL.